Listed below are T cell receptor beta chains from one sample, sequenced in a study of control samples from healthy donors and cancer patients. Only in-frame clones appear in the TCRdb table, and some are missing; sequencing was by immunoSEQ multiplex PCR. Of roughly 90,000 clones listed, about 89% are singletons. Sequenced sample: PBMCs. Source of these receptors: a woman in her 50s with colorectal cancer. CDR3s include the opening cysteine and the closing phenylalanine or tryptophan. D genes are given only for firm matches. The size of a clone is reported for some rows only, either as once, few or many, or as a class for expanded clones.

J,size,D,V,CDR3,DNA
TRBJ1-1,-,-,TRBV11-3,CASSLGRENTEAFF,TGTGCCAGCAGCTTGGGCAGGGAGAACACTGAAGCTTTCTTT
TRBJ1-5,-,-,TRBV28,CASSLHGGDQPQHF,TGTGCCAGCAGTCTTCACGGGGGGGACCAGCCCCAGCATTTT
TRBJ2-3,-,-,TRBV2,CASRSSSSTDTQYF,TGTGCCAGCAGGTCTAGTTCCTCCACCGATACGCAGTATTTT
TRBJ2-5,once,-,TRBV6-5,CASSYSGGLETQYF,TGTGCCAGCAGTTACTCGGGGGGGCTAGAGACCCAGTACTTC
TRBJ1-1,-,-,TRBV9,CASSVGMGRSNTEAFF,TGTGCCAGCAGCGTAGGAATGGGGCGAAGCAACACTGAAGCTTTCTTT
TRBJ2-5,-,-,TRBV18,CASSRGASETQYF,TGTGCCAGCTCCAGAGGGGCGTCGGAGACCCAGTACTTC
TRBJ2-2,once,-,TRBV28,CASRMRVNTGELFF,TGTGCCAGCAGGATGAGGGTGAACACCGGGGAGCTGTTTTTT
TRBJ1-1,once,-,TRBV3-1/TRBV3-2,CASSQAGQYTEAFF,TGTGCCAGCAGCCAAGCCGGGCAGTACACTGAAGCTTTCTTT
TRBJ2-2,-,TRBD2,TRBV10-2,CASSRGVNTGELFF,TGCGCCAGCAGCCGGGGGGTCAACACCGGGGAGCTGTTTTTT
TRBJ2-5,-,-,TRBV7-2,CASSFGTKETQYF,TGTGCCAGCAGCTTCGGGACAAAAGAGACCCAGTACTTC
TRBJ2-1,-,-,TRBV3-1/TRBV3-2,CASSQDLERQFF,TGTGCCAGCAGCCAAGATCTAGAAAGGCAGTTCTTC
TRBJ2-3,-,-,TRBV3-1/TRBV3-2,CASSLMTASTDTQYF,TGTGCCAGCAGTCTCATGACAGCTAGCACAGATACGCAGTATTTT
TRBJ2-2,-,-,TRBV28,CASSLYSFPGELFF,TGTGCCAGCAGCCTCTATTCATTTCCGGGGGAGCTGTTTTTT
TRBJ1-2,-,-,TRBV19,CASSIDPRAYGYTF,TGTGCCAGTAGTATAGATCCCAGGGCCTATGGCTACACCTTC
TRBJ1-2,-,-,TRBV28,CASSSLNNYGYTF,TGTGCCAGCAGTTCCCTCAATAACTATGGCTACACCTTC
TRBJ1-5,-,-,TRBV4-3,CASSQDPRLNSYQPQHF,TGCGCCAGCAGCCAAGACCCGAGACTTAACAGTTACCAGCCCCAGCATTTT
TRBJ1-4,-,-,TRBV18,CASSPKGALVSNEKLFF,TGTGCCAGCTCACCAAAGGGAGCCTTGGTCTCTAATGAAAAACTGTTTTTT
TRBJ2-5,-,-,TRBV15,CATSPRDPETQYF,TGTGCCACCAGCCCACGGGACCCCGAGACCCAGTACTTC
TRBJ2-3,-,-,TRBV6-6,CASSPPWGESTDTQYF,TGTGCCAGCAGTCCCCCGTGGGGAGAGAGCACAGATACGCAGTATTTT
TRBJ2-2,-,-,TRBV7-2,CASPLQGGTGELFF,TGTGCCAGCCCTTTGCAGGGGGGCACCGGGGAGCTGTTTTTT
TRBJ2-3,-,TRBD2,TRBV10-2,CASSEGAGGATDTQYF,TGCGCCAGCAGTGAGGGAGCGGGGGGGGCCACAGATACGCAGTATTTT
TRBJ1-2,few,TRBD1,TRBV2,CASSAGTGFGYTF,TGTGCCAGCAGTGCTGGGACAGGGTTTGGCTACACCTTC
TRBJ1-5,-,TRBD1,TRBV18,CASSLEQGAYQPQHF,TGTGCCAGCTCACTAGAGCAGGGGGCGTATCAGCCCCAGCATTTT
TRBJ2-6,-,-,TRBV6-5,CASSYDGGAGANVLTF,TGTGCCAGCAGTTACGACGGTGGGGCCGGGGCCAACGTCCTGACTTTC
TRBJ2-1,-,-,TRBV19,CASSILGAGSYNEQFF,TGTGCCAGTAGTATCCTGGGGGCAGGCTCCTACAATGAGCAGTTCTTC
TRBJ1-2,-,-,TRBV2,CASRKGLSNYGYTF,TGTGCCAGCAGGAAGGGACTAAGTAACTATGGCTACACCTTC
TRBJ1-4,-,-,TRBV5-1,CASSLGGGEKLFF,TGCGCCAGCAGCTTGGGGGGTGGTGAAAAACTGTTTTTT
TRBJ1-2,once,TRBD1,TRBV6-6,CASSYQLGQGDGYTF,TGTGCCAGCAGTTACCAACTCGGACAGGGTGATGGCTACACCTTC
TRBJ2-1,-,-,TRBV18,CASSPLPRQGQFF,TGTGCCAGCTCACCTCTCCCCCGACAAGGGCAGTTCTTC
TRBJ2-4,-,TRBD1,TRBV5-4,CASSRSGTENIQYF,TGTGCCAGCAGCCGATCCGGGACAGAAAACATTCAGTACTTC
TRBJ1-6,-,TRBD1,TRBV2,CASSEDRLSSPLHF,TGTGCCAGTTCCGAGGACAGGTTAAGTTCACCCCTCCACTTT
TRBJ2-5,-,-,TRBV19,CASSTDRKTQYF,TGTGCCAGTAGTACGGACAGAAAGACCCAGTACTTC
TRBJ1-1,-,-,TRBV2,CASSISGTPQSGNTEAFF,TGTGCCAGCAGTATTTCGGGGACACCTCAATCGGGGAACACTGAAGCTTTCTTT
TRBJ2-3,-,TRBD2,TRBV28,CASSFLAGTDTQYF,TGTGCCAGCAGTTTTCTAGCGGGTACAGATACGCAGTATTTT
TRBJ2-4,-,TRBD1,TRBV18,CASSPPDRGNIQYF,TGTGCCAGCTCACCACCGGACAGGGGAAACATTCAGTACTTC
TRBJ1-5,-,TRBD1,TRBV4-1,CASSRGQGYQPQHF,TGCGCCAGCAGCCGGGGACAGGGTTATCAGCCCCAGCATTTT
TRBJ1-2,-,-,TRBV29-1,CSVEHGSFGYTF,TGCAGCGTTGAACACGGCTCGTTTGGCTACACCTTC
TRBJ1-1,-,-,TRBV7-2,CASSLATGRYTEAFF,TGTGCCAGCAGCTTAGCAACAGGGCGTTACACTGAAGCTTTCTTT
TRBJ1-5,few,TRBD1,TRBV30,CAWGQGASPQHF,TGTGCCTGGGGACAGGGGGCCTCGCCCCAGCATTTT
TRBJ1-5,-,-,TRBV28,CASSLGGSPNQPQHF,TGTGCCAGCAGTTTGGGCGGGTCTCCAAATCAGCCCCAGCATTTT
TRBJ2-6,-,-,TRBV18,CASSPPVGSGANVLTF,TGTGCCAGCTCACCCCCCGTGGGCTCTGGGGCCAACGTCCTGACTTTC
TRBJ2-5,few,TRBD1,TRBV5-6,CASSLRTGETQYF,TGTGCCAGCAGCTTGCGGACAGGGGAGACCCAGTACTTC